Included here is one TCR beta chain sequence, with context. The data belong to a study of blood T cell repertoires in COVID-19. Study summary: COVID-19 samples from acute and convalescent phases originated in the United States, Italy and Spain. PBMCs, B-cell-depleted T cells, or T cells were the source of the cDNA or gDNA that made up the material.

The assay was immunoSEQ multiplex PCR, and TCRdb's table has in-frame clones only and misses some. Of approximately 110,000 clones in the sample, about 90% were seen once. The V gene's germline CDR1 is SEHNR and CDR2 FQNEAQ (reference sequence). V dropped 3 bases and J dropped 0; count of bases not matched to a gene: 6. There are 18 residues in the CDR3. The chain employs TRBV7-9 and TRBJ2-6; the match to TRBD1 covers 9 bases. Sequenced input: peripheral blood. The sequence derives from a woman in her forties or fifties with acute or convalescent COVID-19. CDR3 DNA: TGTGCCAGCAGCTTTACGGACAGGGGAAGCTCTGGGGCCAACGTCCTGACTTTC. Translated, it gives CASSFTDRGSSGANVLTF.